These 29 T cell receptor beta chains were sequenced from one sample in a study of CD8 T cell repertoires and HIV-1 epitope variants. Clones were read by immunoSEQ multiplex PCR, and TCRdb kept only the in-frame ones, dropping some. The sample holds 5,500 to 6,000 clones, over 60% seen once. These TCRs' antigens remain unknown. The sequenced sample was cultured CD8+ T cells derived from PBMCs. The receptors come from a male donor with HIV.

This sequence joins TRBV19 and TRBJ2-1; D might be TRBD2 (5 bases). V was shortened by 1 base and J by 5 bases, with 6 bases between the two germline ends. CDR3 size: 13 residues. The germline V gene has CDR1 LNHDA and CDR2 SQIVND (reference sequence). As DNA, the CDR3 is TGTGCCAGTAGTATAGTGGAGGACAATGAGCAGTTCTTC. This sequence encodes CASSIVEDNEQFF.

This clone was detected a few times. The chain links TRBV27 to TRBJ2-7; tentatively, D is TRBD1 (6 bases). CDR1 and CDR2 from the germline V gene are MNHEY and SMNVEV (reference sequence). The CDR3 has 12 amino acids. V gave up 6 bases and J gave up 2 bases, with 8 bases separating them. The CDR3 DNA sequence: TGTGCCAGCAGCCAGGGGCCCTACGAGCAGTACTTC. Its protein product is CASSQGPYEQYF.

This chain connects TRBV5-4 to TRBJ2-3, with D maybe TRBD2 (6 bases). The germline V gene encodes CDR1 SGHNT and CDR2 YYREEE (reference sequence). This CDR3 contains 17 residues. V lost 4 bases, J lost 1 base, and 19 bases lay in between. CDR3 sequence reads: CASSLRPGLKGTDTQYF. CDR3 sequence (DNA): TGTGCCAGCAGCCTTAGACCGGGACTGAAAGGCACAGATACGCAGTATTTT.

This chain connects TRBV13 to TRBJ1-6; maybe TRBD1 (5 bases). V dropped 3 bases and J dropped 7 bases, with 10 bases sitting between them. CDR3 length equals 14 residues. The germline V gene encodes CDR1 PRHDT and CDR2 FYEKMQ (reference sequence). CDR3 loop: CASSFGGENSPLHF. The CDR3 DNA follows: TGTGCCAGCAGCTTTGGAGGGGAGAATTCACCCCTCCACTTT.

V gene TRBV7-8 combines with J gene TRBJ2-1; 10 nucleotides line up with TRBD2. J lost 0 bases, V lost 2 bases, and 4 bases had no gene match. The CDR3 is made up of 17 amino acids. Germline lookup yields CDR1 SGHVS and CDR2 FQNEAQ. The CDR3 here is CASSLWTSGSSYNEQFF. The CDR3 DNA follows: TGTGCCAGCAGCTTATGGACTAGCGGTAGCTCCTACAATGAGCAGTTCTTC.

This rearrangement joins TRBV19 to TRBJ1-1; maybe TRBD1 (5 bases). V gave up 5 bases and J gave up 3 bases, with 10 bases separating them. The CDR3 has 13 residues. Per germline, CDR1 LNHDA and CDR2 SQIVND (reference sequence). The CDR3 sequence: CASSPRVDTEAFF. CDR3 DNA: TGTGCCAGTAGTCCCAGGGTTGACACTGAAGCTTTCTTT. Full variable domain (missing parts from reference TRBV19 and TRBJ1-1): DGGITQSPKYLFRKEGQNVTLSCEQNLNHDAMYWYRQDPGQGLRLIYYSQIVNDFQKGDIAEGYSVSREKKESFPLTVTSAQKNPTAFYLCASSPRVDTEAFFGQGTRLTVV.

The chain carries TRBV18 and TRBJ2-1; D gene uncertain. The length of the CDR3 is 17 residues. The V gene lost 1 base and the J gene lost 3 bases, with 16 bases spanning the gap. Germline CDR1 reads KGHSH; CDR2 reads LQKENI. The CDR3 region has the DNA TGTGCCAGCTCACCACTCGTAGTCCGAGATGACTACAATGAGCAGTTCTTC. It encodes CASSPLVVRDDYNEQFF. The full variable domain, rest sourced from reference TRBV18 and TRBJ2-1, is NAGVMQNPRHLVRRRGQEARLRCSPMKGHSHVYWYRQLPEEGLKFMVYLQKENIIDESGMPKERFSAEFPKEGPSILRIQQVVRGDSAAYFCASSPLVVRDDYNEQFFGPGTRLTVL.

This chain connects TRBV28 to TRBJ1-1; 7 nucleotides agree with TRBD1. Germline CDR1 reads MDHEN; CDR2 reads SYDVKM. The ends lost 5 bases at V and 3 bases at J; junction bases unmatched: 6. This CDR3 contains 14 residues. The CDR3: CASSPGTDHTEAFF. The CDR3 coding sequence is TGTGCCAGCAGTCCGGGGACAGATCACACTGAAGCTTTCTTT.

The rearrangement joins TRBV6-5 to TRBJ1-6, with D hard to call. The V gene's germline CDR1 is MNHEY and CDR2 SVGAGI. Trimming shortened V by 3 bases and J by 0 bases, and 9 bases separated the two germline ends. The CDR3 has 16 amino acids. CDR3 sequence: CASSYYGSSYNSPLHF. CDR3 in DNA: TGTGCCAGCAGTTATTACGGAAGCTCCTATAATTCACCCCTCCACTTT.

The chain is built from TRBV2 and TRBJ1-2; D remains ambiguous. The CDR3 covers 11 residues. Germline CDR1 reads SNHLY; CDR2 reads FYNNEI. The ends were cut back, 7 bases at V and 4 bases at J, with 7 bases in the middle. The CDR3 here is CASMGSYGYTF. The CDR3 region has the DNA TGTGCCAGCATGGGGTCCTATGGCTACACCTTC. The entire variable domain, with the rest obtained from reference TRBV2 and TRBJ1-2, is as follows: EPEVTQTPSHQVTQMGQEVILRCVPISNHLYFYWYRQILGQKVEFLVSFYNNEISEKSEIFDDQFSVERPDGSNFTLKIRSTKLEDSAMYFCASMGSYGYTFGSGTRLTVV.

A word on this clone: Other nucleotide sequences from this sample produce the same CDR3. CDR3 loop: CASSRQGSGSEQYF. The CDR3, as DNA: TGTGCCAGCAGCCGACAGGGCTCAGGGAGTGAGCAGTACTTC. The genes are TRBV7-8 and TRBJ2-7, with 7 bases matching TRBD1. J lost 7 bases, V lost 5 bases, and 11 bases had no gene match. From germline, CDR1 is SGHVS and CDR2 FQNEAQ. The CDR3 length is 14 residues.

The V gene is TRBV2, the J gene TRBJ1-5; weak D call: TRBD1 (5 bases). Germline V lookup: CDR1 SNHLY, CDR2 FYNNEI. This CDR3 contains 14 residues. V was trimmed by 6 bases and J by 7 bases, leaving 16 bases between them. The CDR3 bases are TGTGCCAGCAGCCCGAACAGGTTACAACAGCCCCAGCATTTT. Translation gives CASSPNRLQQPQHF.

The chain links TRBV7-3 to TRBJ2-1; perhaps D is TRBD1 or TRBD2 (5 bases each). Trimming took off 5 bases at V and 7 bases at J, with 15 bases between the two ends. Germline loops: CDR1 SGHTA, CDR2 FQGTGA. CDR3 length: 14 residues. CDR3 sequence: CASSLPGPGNEQFF. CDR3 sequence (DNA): TGTGCCAGCAGCCTACCGGGGCCGGGGAATGAGCAGTTCTTC.

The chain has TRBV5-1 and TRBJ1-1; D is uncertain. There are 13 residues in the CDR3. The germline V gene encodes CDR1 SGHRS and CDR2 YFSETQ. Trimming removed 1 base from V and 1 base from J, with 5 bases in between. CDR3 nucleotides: TGCGCCAGCAGCTTGAACAGGAACACTGAAGCTTTCTTT. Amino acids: CASSLNRNTEAFF. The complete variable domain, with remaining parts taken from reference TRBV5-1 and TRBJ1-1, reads KAGVTQTPRYLIKTRGQQVTLSCSPISGHRSVSWYQQTPGQGLQFLFEYFSETQRNKGNFPGRFSGRQFSNSRSEMNVSTLELGDSALYLCASSLNRNTEAFFGQGTRLTVV.

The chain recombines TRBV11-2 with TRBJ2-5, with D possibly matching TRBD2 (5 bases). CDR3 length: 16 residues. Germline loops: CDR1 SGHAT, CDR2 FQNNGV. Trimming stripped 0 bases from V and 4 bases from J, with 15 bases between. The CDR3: CASSLDLTGSAETQYF. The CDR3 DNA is TGTGCCAGCAGCTTAGATCTGACTGGGAGCGCAGAGACCCAGTACTTC. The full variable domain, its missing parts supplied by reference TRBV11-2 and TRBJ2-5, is EAGVAQSPRYKIIEKRQSVAFWCNPISGHATLYWYQQILGQGPKLLIQFQNNGVVDDSQLPKDRFSAERLKGVDSTLKIQPAKLEDSAVYLCASSLDLTGSAETQYFGPGTRLLVL.

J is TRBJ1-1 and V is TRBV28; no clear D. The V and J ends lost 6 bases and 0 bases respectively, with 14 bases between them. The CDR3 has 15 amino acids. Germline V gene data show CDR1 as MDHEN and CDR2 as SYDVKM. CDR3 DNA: TGTGCCAGCAGCCTCCCGGGTTCGGTGAACACTGAAGCTTTCTTT. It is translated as CASSLPGSVNTEAFF.

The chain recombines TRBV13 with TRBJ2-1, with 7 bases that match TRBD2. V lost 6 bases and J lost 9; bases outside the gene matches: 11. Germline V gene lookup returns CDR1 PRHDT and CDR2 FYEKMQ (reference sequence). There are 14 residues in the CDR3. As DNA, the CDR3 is TGTGCCAGCAGGTCCCGGGGGGACCGGGGTGAGCAGTTCTTC. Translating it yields CASRSRGDRGEQFF.

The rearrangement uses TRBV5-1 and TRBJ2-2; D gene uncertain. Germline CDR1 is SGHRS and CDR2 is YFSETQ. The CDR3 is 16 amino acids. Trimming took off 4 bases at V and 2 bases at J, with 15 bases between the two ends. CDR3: CASSLAEAFNTGELFF. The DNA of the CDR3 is TGCGCCAGCAGCCTCGCCGAAGCGTTTAACACCGGGGAGCTGTTTTTT.

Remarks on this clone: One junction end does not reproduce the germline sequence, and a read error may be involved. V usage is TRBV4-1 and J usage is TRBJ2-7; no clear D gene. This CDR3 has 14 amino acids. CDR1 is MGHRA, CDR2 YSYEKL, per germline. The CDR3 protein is CASSQDLGSYEQYF. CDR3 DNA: TGTGCCAGCAGCCAAGATCTTGGAAGCTACGAGCAGTACTTC.

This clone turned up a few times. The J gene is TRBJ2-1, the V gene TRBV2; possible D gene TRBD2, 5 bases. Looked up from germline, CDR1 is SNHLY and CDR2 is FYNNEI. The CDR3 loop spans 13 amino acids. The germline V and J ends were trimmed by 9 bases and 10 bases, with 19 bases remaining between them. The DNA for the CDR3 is TGTGCCAGTCGGTCCCTGGACTCACCCGAGCAGTTCTTC. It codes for CASRSLDSPEQFF.

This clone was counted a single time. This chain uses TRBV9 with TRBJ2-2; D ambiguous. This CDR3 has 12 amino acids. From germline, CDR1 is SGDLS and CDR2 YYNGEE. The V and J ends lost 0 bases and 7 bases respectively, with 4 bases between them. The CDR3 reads CASSVGDGELFF. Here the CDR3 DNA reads TGTGCCAGCAGCGTAGGTGACGGGGAGCTGTTTTTT.

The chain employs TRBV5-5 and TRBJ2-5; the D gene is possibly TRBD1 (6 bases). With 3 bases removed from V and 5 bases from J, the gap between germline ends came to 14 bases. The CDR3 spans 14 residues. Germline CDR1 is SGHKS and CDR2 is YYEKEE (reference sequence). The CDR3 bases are TGTGCCAGCAGCTATAGACAGGCAGTGGAGACCCAGTACTTC. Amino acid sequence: CASSYRQAVETQYF.

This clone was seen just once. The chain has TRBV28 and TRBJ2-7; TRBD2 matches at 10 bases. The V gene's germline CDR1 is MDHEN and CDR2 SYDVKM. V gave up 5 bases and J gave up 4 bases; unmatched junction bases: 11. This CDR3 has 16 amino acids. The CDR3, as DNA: TGTGCCAGCAGTCCCTATTCCGGGACTAGCGAGTACGAGCAGTACTTC. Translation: CASSPYSGTSEYEQYF. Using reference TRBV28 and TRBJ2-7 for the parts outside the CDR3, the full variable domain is DVKVTQSSRYLVKRTGEKVFLECVQDMDHENMFWYRQDPGLGLRLIYFSYDVKMKEKGDIPEGYSVSREKKERFSLILESASTNQTSMYLCASSPYSGTSEYEQYFGPGTRLTVT.

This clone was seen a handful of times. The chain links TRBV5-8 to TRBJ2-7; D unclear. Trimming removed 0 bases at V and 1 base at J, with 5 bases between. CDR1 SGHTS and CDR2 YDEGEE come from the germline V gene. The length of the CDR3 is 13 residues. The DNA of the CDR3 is TGTGCCAGCAGCTTGGAGGGTTCCTACGAGCAGTACTTC. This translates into CASSLEGSYEQYF.

The CDR3 DNA sequence: TGTGCCAGCAGGGGGACTAGCGGGGGAAATGAGCAGTTCTTC. Protein sequence: CASRGTSGGNEQFF. The rearrangement joins TRBV6-5 to TRBJ2-1, with TRBD2 identical over 14 bases. Looked up from germline, CDR1 is MNHEY and CDR2 is SVGAGI. The CDR3 extends over 14 amino acids. V trimming: 6 bases; J trimming: 7 bases; junction bases outside the gene matches: 2.

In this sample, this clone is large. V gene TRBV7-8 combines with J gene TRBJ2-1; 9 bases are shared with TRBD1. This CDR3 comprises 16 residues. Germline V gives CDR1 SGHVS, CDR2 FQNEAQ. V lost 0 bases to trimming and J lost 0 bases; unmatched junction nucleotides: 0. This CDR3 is CASSLAGQGSYNEQFF. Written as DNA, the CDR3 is TGTGCCAGCAGCTTAGCGGGACAGGGCTCCTACAATGAGCAGTTCTTC.

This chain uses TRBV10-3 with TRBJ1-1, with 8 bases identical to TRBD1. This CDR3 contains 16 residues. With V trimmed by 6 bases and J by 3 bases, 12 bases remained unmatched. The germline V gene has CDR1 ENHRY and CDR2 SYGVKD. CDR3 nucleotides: TGTGCCATCAGGACGGACAGGGAGGGTCGGGACACTGAAGCTTTCTTT. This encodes CAIRTDREGRDTEAFF.

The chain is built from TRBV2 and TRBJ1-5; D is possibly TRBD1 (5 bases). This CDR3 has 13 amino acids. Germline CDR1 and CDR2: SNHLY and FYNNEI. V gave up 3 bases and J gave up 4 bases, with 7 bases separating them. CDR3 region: CASSEGRNQPQHF. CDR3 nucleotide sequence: TGTGCCAGCAGTGAGGGGCGTAATCAGCCCCAGCATTTT.

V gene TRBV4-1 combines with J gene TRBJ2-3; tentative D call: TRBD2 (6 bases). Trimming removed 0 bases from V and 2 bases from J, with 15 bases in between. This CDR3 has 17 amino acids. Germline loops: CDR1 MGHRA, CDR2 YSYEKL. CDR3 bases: TGCGCCAGCAGCCAAGATCCCTGGGGACTCCCCACAGATACGCAGTATTTT. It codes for CASSQDPWGLPTDTQYF.